Following are 13 T cell receptor beta chains from one sample sequenced in a study of blood T cell repertoires in COVID-19. Profiling relied on immunoSEQ multiplex PCR, and the TCRdb table lists in-frame clones only, not all of them. The sample yields 270,000 or so clones, around 89% seen once. Sequencing used PBMCs or T cells enriched from blood (not recorded which). These receptors were obtained from a middle-aged woman with acute COVID-19.

The chain is built from TRBV5-4 and TRBJ2-3; TRBD2 is a possible D gene (5 bases). This CDR3 has 15 residues. Deletions cut 2 bases from V and 5 bases from J, with 15 bases between. Germline V gene lookup returns CDR1 SGHNT and CDR2 YYREEE (reference sequence). The chain's CDR3 is CASSFDGMSLDTQYF. As DNA, the CDR3 is TGTGCCAGCAGCTTTGACGGGATGAGTCTAGATACGCAGTATTTT.

The gene calls are TRBV19 and TRBJ1-3; the match to TRBD1 covers 7 bases. Germline V gives CDR1 LNHDA, CDR2 SQIVND (reference sequence). The CDR3 totals 15 residues. The trim removed 6 bases at V and 0 bases at J, leaving 5 bases unmatched. The CDR3 protein is CASSDRANSGNTIYF. The DNA of the CDR3 is TGTGCCAGTAGCGACAGGGCCAACTCTGGAAACACCATATATTTT.

The chain uses TRBV30 and TRBJ2-1; 8 bases are a match to TRBD2. CDR3 length equals 14 residues. J lost 0 bases, V lost 2 bases, and 0 bases had no gene match. Germline V gene data show CDR1 as GTSNPN and CDR2 as SVGIG (reference sequence). Here the CDR3 reads CAWSSGSSYNEQFF. CDR3 sequence (DNA): TGTGCCTGGAGTAGCGGGAGCTCCTACAATGAGCAGTTCTTC.

The rearrangement joins TRBV7-8 to TRBJ1-1; D gene ambiguous. Deletions cut 2 bases from V and 1 base from J, with 17 bases between. Germline CDR1 SGHVS, CDR2 FQNEAQ. The CDR3 has 17 amino acids. The CDR3 reads CASSLKWRREANTEAFF. As DNA, the CDR3 is TGTGCCAGCAGCTTAAAATGGCGTCGGGAAGCGAACACTGAAGCTTTCTTT.

The rearrangement joins TRBV18 to TRBJ1-6; TRBD1 agrees at 8 bases. CDR3 length equals 13 residues. In germline, CDR1 is KGHSH, CDR2 LQKENI. V shed 4 bases and J 11 bases; nucleotides not matched to a gene: 4. CDR3 in amino acids: CASSLEDRAPLHF. The CDR3 DNA follows: TGTGCCAGCTCACTTGAGGACAGGGCACCCCTCCACTTT.

The CDR3 protein is CASSPYQRQNQETQYF. In DNA form, the CDR3 reads TGTGCCAGCAGCCCATACCAACGACAAAACCAAGAGACCCAGTACTTC. The chain joins TRBV7-8 to TRBJ2-5, with D unresolved. The V end was cut by 5 bases, the J end by 0 bases, with 16 bases between. This CDR3 is 16 amino acids long. Germline V gene data show CDR1 as SGHVS and CDR2 as FQNEAQ.

This clone was counted only a few times. The chain uses TRBV5-6 and TRBJ1-3, with 7 bases matching TRBD1. This CDR3 is 17 amino acids long. CDR1 and CDR2 (germline): SGHDT, YYEEEE. The junction had 6 bases not matched to a gene; V was cut back by 0 bases and J by 0 bases. CDR3 nucleotides: TGTGCCAGCAGCTTGGCTAGGACAGGTTTCTCTGGAAACACCATATATTTT. This codes for CASSLARTGFSGNTIYF. The complete variable domain, with remaining parts taken from reference TRBV5-6 and TRBJ1-3, reads DAGVTQSPTHLIKTRGQQVTLRCSPKSGHDTVSWYQQALGQGPQFIFQYYEEEERQRGNFPDRFSGHQFPNYSSELNVNALLLGDSALYLCASSLARTGFSGNTIYFGEGSWLTVV.

The V gene is TRBV10-3, the J gene TRBJ2-2; 10 positions match TRBD2. Germline V gene data show CDR1 as ENHRY and CDR2 as SYGVKD. V lost 4 bases, J lost 4 bases, and 6 bases stayed unmatched. The CDR3 has 16 amino acids. The CDR3 is CAISALAGSLTGELFF. CDR3 in DNA: TGTGCCATCAGTGCACTAGCGGGATCCCTCACCGGGGAGCTGTTTTTT.

This chain connects TRBV3-1 (or the pseudogene TRBV3-2) to TRBJ1-6; the D gene is possibly TRBD1 (5 bases). Trimming cost V 1 base and J 3 bases, with 13 bases left between them. Germline loops: CDR1 LGHDT, CDR2 YNNKEL (reference sequence). This CDR3 has 17 amino acids. Here the CDR3 reads CASSQATGSIYNSPLHF. The DNA for the CDR3 is TGTGCCAGCAGCCAAGCAACAGGAAGCATCTATAATTCACCCCTCCACTTT.

This chain joins TRBV19 and TRBJ2-2; D may be TRBD2 (6 bases). This CDR3 contains 13 residues. Per the germline V gene, CDR1 is LNHDA and CDR2 is SQIVND (reference sequence). V lost 5 bases and J lost 6, with 10 bases in between. The CDR3 spells CASSFVAAGELFF. The CDR3 DNA follows: TGTGCCAGTAGTTTCGTAGCGGCCGGGGAGCTGTTTTTT.

This chain connects TRBV19 to TRBJ2-1, with D perhaps TRBD1 (6 bases). The CDR3 consists of 15 residues. CDR1 LNHDA and CDR2 SQIVND come from the germline V gene (reference sequence). Between the trimmed V and J ends, which lost 0 bases and 2 bases, there was a span of 8 bases. The DNA for the CDR3 is TGTGCCAGTAGTATAGAGGGGGCCCCCTACAATGAGCAGTTCTTC. This sequence encodes CASSIEGAPYNEQFF. Supplemented by reference TRBV19 and TRBJ2-1, the full variable domain reads DGGITQSPKYLFRKEGQNVTLSCEQNLNHDAMYWYRQDPGQGLRLIYYSQIVNDFQKGDIAEGYSVSREKKESFPLTVTSAQKNPTAFYLCASSIEGAPYNEQFFGPGTRLTVL.

The J gene is TRBJ1-5, the V gene TRBV4-3; a possible D gene is TRBD1 (5 bases). The CDR3 has 14 residues. Deletions cut 0 bases from V and 11 bases from J, with 14 bases between. Germline V gene sequence: CDR1 LGHNA, CDR2 YSLEER. The CDR3: CASSQDRQGLTQHF. CDR3 DNA: TGCGCCAGCAGCCAAGACCGCCAGGGCCTCACCCAGCATTTT.

J is TRBJ2-7 and V is TRBV11-2; 8 bases map to TRBD2. V gave up 4 bases and J gave up 7 bases; unmatched junction bases: 12. CDR3 length: 15 amino acids. Germline lookup yields CDR1 SGHAT and CDR2 FQNNGV. The CDR3 region has the DNA TGTGCCAGCAGCTCCCCCTTTGATAGCGGGATTGAGCAGTACTTC. Translation: CASSSPFDSGIEQYF.